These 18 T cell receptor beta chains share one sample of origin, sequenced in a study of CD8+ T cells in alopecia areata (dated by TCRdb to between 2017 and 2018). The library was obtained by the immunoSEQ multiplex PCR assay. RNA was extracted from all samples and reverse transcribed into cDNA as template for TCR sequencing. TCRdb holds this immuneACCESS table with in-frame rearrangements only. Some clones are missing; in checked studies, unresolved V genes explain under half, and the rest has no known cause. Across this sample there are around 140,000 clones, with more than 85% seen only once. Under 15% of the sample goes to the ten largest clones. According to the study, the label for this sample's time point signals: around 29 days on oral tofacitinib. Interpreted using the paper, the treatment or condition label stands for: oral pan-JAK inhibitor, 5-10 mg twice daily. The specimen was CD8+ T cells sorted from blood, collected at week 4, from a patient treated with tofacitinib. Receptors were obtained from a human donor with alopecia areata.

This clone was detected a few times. This CDR3 reads CAWSVGDFTEAFF. In DNA form, the CDR3 reads TGTGCCTGGAGTGTTGGGGATTTTACTGAAGCTTTCTTT. V is TRBV30 and J is TRBJ1-1; D remains unclear. The V and J ends lost 0 bases and 5 bases respectively, with 10 bases between them. This CDR3 comprises 13 residues. Germline V gene lookup returns CDR1 GTSNPN and CDR2 SVGIG (reference sequence). Using reference TRBV30 and TRBJ1-1 for the parts outside the CDR3, the full variable domain is SQTIHQWPATLVQPVGSPLSLECTVEGTSNPNLYWYRQAAGRGLQLLFYSVGIGQISSEVPQNLSASRPQDRQFILSSKKLLLSDSGFYLCAWSVGDFTEAFFGQGTRLTVV.

DNA of the CDR3: TGCGCCAGCAGCCCGGATCAGGACAGGAGGTACAATGAGCAGTTCTTC. Its translation: CASSPDQDRRYNEQFF. The J gene is TRBJ2-1, the V gene TRBV5-1; TRBD1 matches at 7 bases. Per germline, CDR1 SGHRS and CDR2 YFSETQ. This CDR3 has 16 residues. J gave up 4 bases and V 4 bases, and 11 bases lay outside the gene matches.

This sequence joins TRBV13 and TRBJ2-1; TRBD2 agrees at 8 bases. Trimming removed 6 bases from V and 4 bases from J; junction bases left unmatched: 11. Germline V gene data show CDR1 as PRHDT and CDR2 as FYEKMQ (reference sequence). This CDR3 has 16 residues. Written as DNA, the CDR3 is TGTGCCAGCAGGCATTTACTAGCGGAAGGTTACAATGAGCAGTTCTTC. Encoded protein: CASRHLLAEGYNEQFF.

The CDR3 loop is CASSQDATGGGYTF. In nucleotides, the CDR3 is TGCGCCAGCAGCCAAGATGCGACAGGAGGCGGCTACACCTTC. The chain combines TRBV4-1 with TRBJ1-2; D may be TRBD1 (6 bases). The V gene's germline CDR1 is MGHRA and CDR2 YSYEKL. Trimming took off 0 bases at V and 8 bases at J, with 13 bases between the two ends. The CDR3 sequence is 14 residues long.

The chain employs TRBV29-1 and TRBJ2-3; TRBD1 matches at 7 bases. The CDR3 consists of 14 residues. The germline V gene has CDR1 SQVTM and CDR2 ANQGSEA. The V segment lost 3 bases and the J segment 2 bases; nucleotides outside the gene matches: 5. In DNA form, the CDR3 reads TGCAGCGTTGATCTAGGACAGGACACAGATACGCAGTATTTT. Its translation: CSVDLGQDTDTQYF.

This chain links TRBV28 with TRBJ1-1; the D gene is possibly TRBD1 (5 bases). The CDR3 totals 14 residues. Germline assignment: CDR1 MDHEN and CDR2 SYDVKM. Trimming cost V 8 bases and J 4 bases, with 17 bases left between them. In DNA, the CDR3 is TGTGCCAGCTGCCCCGACAGTGATATCACTGAAGCTTTCTTT. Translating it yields CASCPDSDITEAFF.

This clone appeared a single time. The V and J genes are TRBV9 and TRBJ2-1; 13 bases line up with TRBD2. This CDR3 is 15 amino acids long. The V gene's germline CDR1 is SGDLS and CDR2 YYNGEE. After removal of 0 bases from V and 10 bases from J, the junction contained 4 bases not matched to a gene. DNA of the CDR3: TGTGCCAGCAGCGTAGGACTAGCGGGGGGTCAAGAGCAGTTCTTC. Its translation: CASSVGLAGGQEQFF.

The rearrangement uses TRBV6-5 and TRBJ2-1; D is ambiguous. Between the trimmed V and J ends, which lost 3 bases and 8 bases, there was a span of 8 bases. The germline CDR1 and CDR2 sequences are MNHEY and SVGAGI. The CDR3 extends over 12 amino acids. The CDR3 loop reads CASSYAGDEQFF. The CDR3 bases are TGTGCCAGCAGTTATGCAGGAGATGAGCAGTTCTTC.

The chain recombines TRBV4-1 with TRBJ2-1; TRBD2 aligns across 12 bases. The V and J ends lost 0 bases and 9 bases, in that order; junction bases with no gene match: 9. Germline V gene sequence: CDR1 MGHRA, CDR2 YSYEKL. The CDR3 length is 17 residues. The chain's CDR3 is CASSQEGLAGGRSEQFF. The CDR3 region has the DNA TGCGCCAGCAGCCAAGAAGGGCTAGCGGGGGGGCGGAGTGAGCAGTTCTTC.

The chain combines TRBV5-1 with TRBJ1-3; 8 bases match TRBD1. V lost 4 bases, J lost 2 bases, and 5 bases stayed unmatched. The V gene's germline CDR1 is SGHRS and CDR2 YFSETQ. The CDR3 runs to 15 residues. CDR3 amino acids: CASSQDRVTGNTIYF. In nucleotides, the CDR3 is TGCGCCAGCAGCCAGGACAGGGTGACTGGAAACACCATATATTTT.

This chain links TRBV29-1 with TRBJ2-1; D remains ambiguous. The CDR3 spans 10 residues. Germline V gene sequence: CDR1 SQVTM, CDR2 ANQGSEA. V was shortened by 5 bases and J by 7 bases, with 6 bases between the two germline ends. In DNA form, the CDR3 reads TGCAGCGTTCCCGGTAATGAGCAGTTCTTC. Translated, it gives CSVPGNEQFF.

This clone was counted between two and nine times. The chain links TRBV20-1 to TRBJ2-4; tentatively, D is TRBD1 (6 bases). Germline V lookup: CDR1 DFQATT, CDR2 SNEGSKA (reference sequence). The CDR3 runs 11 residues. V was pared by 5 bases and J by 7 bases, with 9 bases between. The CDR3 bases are TGCAGTGCTCCTACAGGGAACATTCAGTACTTC. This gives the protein CSAPTGNIQYF.

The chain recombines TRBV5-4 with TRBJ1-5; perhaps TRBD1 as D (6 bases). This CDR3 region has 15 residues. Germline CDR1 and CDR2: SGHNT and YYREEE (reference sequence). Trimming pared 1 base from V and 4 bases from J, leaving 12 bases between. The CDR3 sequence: CASSLWTEGNQPQHF. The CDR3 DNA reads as TGTGCCAGCAGCTTGTGGACAGAAGGGAATCAGCCCCAGCATTTT. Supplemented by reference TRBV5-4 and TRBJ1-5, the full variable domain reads ETGVTQSPTHLIKTRGQQVTLRCSSQSGHNTVSWYQQALGQGPQFIFQYYREEENGRGNFPPRFSGLQFPNYSSELNVNALELDDSALYLCASSLWTEGNQPQHFGDGTRLSIL.

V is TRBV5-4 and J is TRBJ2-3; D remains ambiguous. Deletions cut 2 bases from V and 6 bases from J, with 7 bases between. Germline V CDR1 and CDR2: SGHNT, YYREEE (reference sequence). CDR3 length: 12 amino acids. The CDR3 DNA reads TGTGCCAGCAGCTTTTCCGGGGATACGCAGTATTTT. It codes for CASSFSGDTQYF. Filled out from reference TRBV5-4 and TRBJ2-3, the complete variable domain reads ETGVTQSPTHLIKTRGQQVTLRCSSQSGHNTVSWYQQALGQGPQFIFQYYREEENGRGNFPPRFSGLQFPNYSSELNVNALELDDSALYLCASSFSGDTQYFGPGTRLTVL.

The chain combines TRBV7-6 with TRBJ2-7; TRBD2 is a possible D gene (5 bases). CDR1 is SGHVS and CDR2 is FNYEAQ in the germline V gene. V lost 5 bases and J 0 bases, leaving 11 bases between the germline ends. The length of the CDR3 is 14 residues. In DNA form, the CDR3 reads TGTGCCAGCAGCCCCCGGGGTGTCTCCTACGAGCAGTACTTC. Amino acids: CASSPRGVSYEQYF.

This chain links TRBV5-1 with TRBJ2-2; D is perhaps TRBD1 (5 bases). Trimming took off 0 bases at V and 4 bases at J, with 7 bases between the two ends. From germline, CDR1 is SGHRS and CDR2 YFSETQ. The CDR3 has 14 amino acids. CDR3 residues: CASSLGQITGELFF. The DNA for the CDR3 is TGCGCCAGCAGCTTGGGACAGATCACCGGGGAGCTGTTTTTT.

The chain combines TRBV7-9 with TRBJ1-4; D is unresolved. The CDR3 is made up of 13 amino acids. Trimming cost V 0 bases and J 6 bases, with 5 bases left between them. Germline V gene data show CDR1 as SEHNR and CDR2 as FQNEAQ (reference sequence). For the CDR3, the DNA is TGTGCCAGCAGCTTAGCTAACCATGAAAAACTGTTTTTT. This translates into CASSLANHEKLFF.

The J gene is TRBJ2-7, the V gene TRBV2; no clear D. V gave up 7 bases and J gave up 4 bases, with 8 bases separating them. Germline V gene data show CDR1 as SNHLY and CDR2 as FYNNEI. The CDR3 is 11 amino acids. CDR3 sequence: CASTTNYEQYF. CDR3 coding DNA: TGTGCCAGCACGACCAATTACGAGCAGTACTTC. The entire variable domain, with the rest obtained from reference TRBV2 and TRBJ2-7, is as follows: EPEVTQTPSHQVTQMGQEVILRCVPISNHLYFYWYRQILGQKVEFLVSFYNNEISEKSEIFDDQFSVERPDGSNFTLKIRSTKLEDSAMYFCASTTNYEQYFGPGTRLTVT.